This section outlines one TCR beta chain sequence together with its context. Its target is not known. This record belongs to a study of cytomegalovirus exposure and HLA in healthy donors. The CDR3 is 15 residues long. V dropped 3 bases and J dropped 4; count of bases not matched to a gene: 8. Germline V CDR1 and CDR2: SGHRS, YFSETQ. Study-wide results and caveats: Later, an analysis found that common viral pathogens appeared to be linked with several of the most significant clusters. As was reported, the HLA-A and HLA-B alleles of most subjects were accurately predicted from TCR beta sequences.

The PCR employed 60 Vbeta primers together with 13 Jbeta primers. Sequenced by immunoSEQ multiplex PCR; TCRdb stores in-frame clones only, minus some. The sample includes around 120,000 clones. The sequenced sample consisted of PBMCs. The rearrangement uses TRBV5-1 and TRBJ2-5; 8 bases map to TRBD1. The receptor comes from a man aged 45 to 65 in good health and CMV-seronegative. Here the CDR3 reads CASSSTTGGPETQYF. CDR3 nucleotide sequence: TGCGCCAGCAGCTCTACAACAGGGGGGCCAGAGACCCAGTACTTC.